This section outlines one T cell receptor (beta chain) sequence together with its context. The sample belongs to a study of blood T cell repertoires in COVID-19. Whole-study context: Acute-phase and convalescent COVID-19 samples originated in the United States, Italy and Spain. T cells, B-cell-depleted T cells, or PBMCs supplied cDNA or gDNA.

The CDR3 is 11 amino acids. The V segment lost 10 bases and the J segment 9 bases; nucleotides outside the gene matches: 6. CDR1 ENHRY and CDR2 SYGVKD come from the germline V gene. Original data processing: Reference gene primer amplification gave nucleated cell count estimates. The table came from immunoSEQ multiplex PCR; TCRdb's copy has only in-frame clones and leaves some out. V, J and clone size were drawn from that table, and D and trimming were deduced from the DNA. The repertoire holds roughly 250,000 clones, with around 89% as singletons. This TCR was sampled from a woman between 35 and 50 years old who had recovered from COVID-19. Sequenced material: peripheral blood. The chain is built from TRBV10-3 and TRBJ1-2, with 9 nucleotides matching TRBD1. The CDR3 sequence: CATTGGRRYTF. The CDR3 nucleotides read TGTGCCACGACAGGGGGAAGACGCTACACCTTC.